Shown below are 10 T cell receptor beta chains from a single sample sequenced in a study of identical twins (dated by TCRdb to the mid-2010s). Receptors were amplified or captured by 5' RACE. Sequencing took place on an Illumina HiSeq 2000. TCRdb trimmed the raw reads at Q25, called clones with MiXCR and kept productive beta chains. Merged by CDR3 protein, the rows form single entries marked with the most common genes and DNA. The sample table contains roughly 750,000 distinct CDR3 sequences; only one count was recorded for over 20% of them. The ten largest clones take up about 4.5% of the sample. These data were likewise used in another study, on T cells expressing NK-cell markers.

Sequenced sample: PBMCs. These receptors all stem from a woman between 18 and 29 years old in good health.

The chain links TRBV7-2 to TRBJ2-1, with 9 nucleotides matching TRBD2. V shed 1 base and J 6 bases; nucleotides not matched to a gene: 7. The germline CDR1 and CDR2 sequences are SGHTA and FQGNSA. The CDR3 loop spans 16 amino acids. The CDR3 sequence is CASSLVGSGGFNEQFF. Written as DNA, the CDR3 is TGTGCCAGCAGCTTAGTTGGGAGCGGGGGGTTCAATGAGCAGTTCTTC.

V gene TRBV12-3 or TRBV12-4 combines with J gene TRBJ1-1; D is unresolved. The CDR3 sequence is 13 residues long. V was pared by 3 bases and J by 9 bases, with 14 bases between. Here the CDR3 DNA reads TGTGCCAGCAGTTTCCCCGGGTGGAGAAAAGCTTTCTTT. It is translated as CASSFPGWRKAFF.

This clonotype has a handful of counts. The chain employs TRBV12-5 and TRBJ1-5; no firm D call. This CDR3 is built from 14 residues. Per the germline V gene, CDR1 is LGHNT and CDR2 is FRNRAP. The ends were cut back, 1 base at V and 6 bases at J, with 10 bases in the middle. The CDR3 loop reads CASGLGLGGQPQHF. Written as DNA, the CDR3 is TGTGCTAGTGGTTTGGGGCTGGGCGGTCAGCCCCAGCATTTT.

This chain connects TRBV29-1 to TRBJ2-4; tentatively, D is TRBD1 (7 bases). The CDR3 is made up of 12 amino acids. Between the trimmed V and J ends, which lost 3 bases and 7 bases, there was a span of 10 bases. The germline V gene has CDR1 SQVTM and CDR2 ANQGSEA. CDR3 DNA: TGCAGCGTTGACAGGGGGGATAACATTCAGTACTTC. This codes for CSVDRGDNIQYF.

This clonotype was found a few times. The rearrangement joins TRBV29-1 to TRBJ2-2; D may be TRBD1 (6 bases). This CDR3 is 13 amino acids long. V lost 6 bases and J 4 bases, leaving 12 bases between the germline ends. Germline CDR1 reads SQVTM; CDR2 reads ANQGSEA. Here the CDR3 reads CSVGQSSTGELFF. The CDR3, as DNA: TGCAGCGTCGGACAGAGCTCCACCGGGGAGCTGTTTTTT.

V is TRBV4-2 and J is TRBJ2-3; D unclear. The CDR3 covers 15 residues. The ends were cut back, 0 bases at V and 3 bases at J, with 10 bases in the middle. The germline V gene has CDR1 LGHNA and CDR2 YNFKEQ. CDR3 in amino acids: CASSQESTRTDTQYF. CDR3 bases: TGTGCCAGCAGCCAAGAGTCAACGCGAACAGATACGCAGTATTTT.

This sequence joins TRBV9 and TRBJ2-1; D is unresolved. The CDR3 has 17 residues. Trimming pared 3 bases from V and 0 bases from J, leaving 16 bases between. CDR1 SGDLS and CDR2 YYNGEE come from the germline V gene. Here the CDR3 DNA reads TGTGCCAGCAGCGGACATCTCAGTGGCCTCTCCTACAATGAGCAGTTCTTC. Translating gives CASSGHLSGLSYNEQFF.

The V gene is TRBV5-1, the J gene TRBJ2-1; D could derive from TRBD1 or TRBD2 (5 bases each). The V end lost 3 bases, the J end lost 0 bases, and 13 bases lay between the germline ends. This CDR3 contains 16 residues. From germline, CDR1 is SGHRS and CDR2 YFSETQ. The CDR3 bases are TGCGCCAGCAGCTGGGACGGGATGGGCTCCTACAATGAGCAGTTCTTC. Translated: CASSWDGMGSYNEQFF.

The chain's CDR3 is CSAKDGGTTDTQYF. DNA for the CDR3: TGCAGTGCTAAGGACGGGGGAACCACAGATACGCAGTATTTT. The chain carries TRBV20-1 and TRBJ2-3; possible D gene TRBD2, 6 bases. V was shortened by 4 bases and J by 2 bases, with 13 bases between the two germline ends. Germline V gives CDR1 DFQATT, CDR2 SNEGSKA (reference sequence). This CDR3 region has 14 residues.

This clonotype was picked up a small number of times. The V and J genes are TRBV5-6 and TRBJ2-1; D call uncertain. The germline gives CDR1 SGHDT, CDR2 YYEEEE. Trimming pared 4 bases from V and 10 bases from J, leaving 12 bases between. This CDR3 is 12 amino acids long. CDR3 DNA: TGTGCCAGCAGCGTTCAACGCAGGGAGCAGTTCTTC. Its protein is CASSVQRREQFF.